These T cell receptor beta chains were read from a single sample in a study of sequential checkpoint blockade in melanoma. Assay used: immunoSEQ multiplex PCR; TCRdb lists only in-frame clones, some missing. The sample carries approximately 4,500 clones, approximately 21% recorded once. The starting material was tumor tissue (inferred from file names), obtained from a patient given nivolumab and ipilimumab in sequence. The origin of the receptors is a human donor with melanoma. Each CDR3 is given with its conserved first and last residue. The order of the fields is CDR3 length, clone size, V gene, D gene, J gene, CDR3 protein, CDR3 DNA. D genes are given only for firm matches. Expanded clones get a size class; other rows say once, few or many, or leave the size out.

14,NA,TRBV19,NA,TRBJ2-2,CASQEGARTGELFF,TGTGCCAGTCAAGAGGGAGCGCGCACCGGGGAGCTGTTTTTT
13,NA,TRBV19,NA,TRBJ2-3,CASKWASTDTQYF,TGTGCCAGTAAGTGGGCTAGCACAGATACGCAGTATTTT
13,few,TRBV6-8,NA,TRBJ2-1,CASSVGNPNEQFF,TGTGCCAGCAGTGTAGGGAATCCCAATGAGCAGTTCTTC
15,few,TRBV15,NA,TRBJ1-5,CATSRDPGSNQPQHF,TGTGCCACCAGCAGAGATCCTGGCAGCAATCAGCCCCAGCATTTT
15,NA,TRBV28,NA,TRBJ2-7,CASRIRRGSTYEQYF,TGTGCCAGCAGGATCCGCAGGGGCTCAACCTACGAGCAGTACTTC
11,NA,TRBV6-7,NA,TRBJ2-1,CAIRGYNEQFF,TGTGCCATAAGGGGGTACAATGAGCAGTTCTTC
18,NA,TRBV14,TRBD2,TRBJ2-3,CASSHLGLAGGVADTQYF,TGTGCCAGCAGCCACCTCGGACTAGCGGGGGGTGTCGCAGATACGCAGTATTTT
13,NA,TRBV30,NA,TRBJ1-1,CAWSVPGVREAFF,TGTGCCTGGAGTGTACCAGGGGTGCGGGAAGCTTTCTTT
14,medium-sized,TRBV11-3,NA,TRBJ1-2,CASSSPTGNYGYTF,TGTGCCAGCAGCTCCCCGACAGGCAACTATGGCTACACCTTC
13,medium-sized,TRBV6-8,NA,TRBJ2-3,CAVNSGPTDTQYF,TGTGCCGTAAACTCCGGCCCCACAGATACGCAGTATTTT
17,NA,TRBV15,NA,TRBJ2-1,CATSSESRGAAHNEQFF,TGTGCCACCAGCAGTGAAAGTCGGGGGGCGGCCCACAATGAGCAGTTCTTC
18,few,TRBV23-1,NA,TRBJ2-3,CASSQGTFVGAGTDTQYF,TGCGCCAGCAGCCAAGGAACTTTCGTGGGGGCGGGGACAGATACGCAGTATTTT
15,NA,TRBV9,NA,TRBJ2-4,CASRDWELAKNIQYF,TGTGCCAGCCGGGACTGGGAACTAGCCAAAAACATTCAGTACTTC
13,few,TRBV6-8,NA,TRBJ2-2,CASMPGGTGELFF,TGTGCCAGCATGCCTGGGGGCACCGGGGAGCTGTTTTTT
15,NA,TRBV19,TRBD2,TRBJ2-5,CASSIGSGGQETQYF,TGTGCCAGTAGTATCGGGAGCGGGGGGCAAGAGACCCAGTACTTC
15,few,TRBV10-3,NA,TRBJ1-5,CAISESIDGNQPQHF,TGTGCCATCAGTGAGTCGATAGATGGCAATCAGCCCCAGCATTTT
18,few,TRBV11-3,NA,TRBJ2-4,CASNLGGANLLGKNIQYF,TGTGCCAGCAACTTAGGGGGGGCGAATTTGTTAGGCAAAAACATTCAGTACTTC
15,NA,TRBV19,NA,TRBJ1-2,CASSIDLHGDYGYTF,TGTGCCAGTAGTATAGATCTCCATGGAGACTATGGCTACACCTTC
14,NA,TRBV6-8,NA,TRBJ1-2,CASSSRGEAYGYTF,TGTGCCAGCAGTTCTCGGGGGGAGGCGTATGGCTACACCTTC
16,few,TRBV5-1,TRBD1,TRBJ1-1,CASSFDRDRGPTEAFF,TGCGCCAGCAGCTTCGACCGGGACAGGGGGCCTACTGAAGCTTTCTTT
17,medium-sized,TRBV9,NA,TRBJ1-1,CASSVVGTASVNTEAFF,TGTGCCAGCAGCGTAGTTGGAACCGCCAGCGTGAACACTGAAGCTTTCTTT
13,few,TRBV23-1,NA,TRBJ1-2,CASRWGRRSGYTF,TGCGCCAGCAGATGGGGGAGGCGGTCTGGCTACACCTTC
14,many,TRBV11-3,NA,TRBJ1-1,CASSLSLGVTEAFF,TGTGCCAGCAGCCTAAGTTTGGGGGTCACTGAAGCTTTCTTT
14,NA,TRBV18,NA,TRBJ2-7,CASSPPTGRYEQYF,TGTGCCAGCTCACCTCCCACAGGGAGGTACGAGCAGTACTTC
16,NA,TRBV28,TRBD1,TRBJ1-1,CASSSLLGQGASEAFF,TGTGCCAGCAGCTCCCTGTTGGGACAGGGGGCGTCTGAAGCTTTCTTT
16,few,TRBV23-1,NA,TRBJ1-2,CASSHPEFSGVYGYTF,TGCGCCAGCAGTCATCCCGAATTCTCAGGGGTCTATGGCTACACCTTC
15,many,TRBV11-3,TRBD1,TRBJ2-5,CASSTGTGGAETQYF,TGTGCCAGCAGCACAGGGACAGGGGGCGCAGAGACCCAGTACTTC
14,few,TRBV9,NA,TRBJ1-6,CASSPQVGISPLHF,TGTGCCAGCAGCCCCCAGGTCGGGATTTCACCCCTCCACTTT
15,few,TRBV6-8,NA,TRBJ2-1,CASNSDRRGYNEQFF,TGTGCCAGCAACTCCGACCGCAGGGGCTACAATGAGCAGTTCTTC
14,NA,TRBV9,NA,TRBJ1-2,CASSDSGRVRGYTF,TGTGCCAGCAGTGACTCCGGCAGGGTACGCGGCTACACCTTC
15,medium-sized,TRBV9,NA,TRBJ1-2,CASSVGVGLGHGYTF,TGTGCCAGCAGCGTAGGAGTAGGCCTGGGTCATGGCTACACCTTC
14,many,TRBV11-3,NA,TRBJ1-1,CASSLSPGGTEAFF,TGTGCCAGCAGCCTGTCACCGGGGGGAACTGAAGCTTTCTTT
14,NA,TRBV10-2,NA,TRBJ2-3,CASSESLEADTQYF,TGCGCCAGCAGTGAGTCGCTGGAGGCAGATACGCAGTATTTT
15,medium-sized,TRBV11-3,NA,TRBJ1-6,CASSWGRRENSPLHF,TGTGCCAGCAGCTGGGGGCGCAGGGAGAATTCACCCCTCCACTTT
15,few,TRBV28,NA,TRBJ1-5,CALSVDQANNQPQHF,TGTGCCCTGTCGGTCGATCAGGCAAACAATCAGCCCCAGCATTTT
14,NA,TRBV5-1,TRBD1,TRBJ2-7,CASSTRTGGYEQYF,TGCGCCAGCAGCACCCGGACAGGCGGCTACGAGCAGTACTTC
15,NA,TRBV6-1,NA,TRBJ1-6,CASSEGPGPYSPLHF,TGTGCCAGCAGTGAAGGGCCCGGACCCTATTCACCCCTCCACTTT
13,few,TRBV6-8,NA,TRBJ1-1,CASSYHVTTEAFF,TGTGCCAGCAGTTACCATGTGACGACTGAAGCTTTCTTT
15,many,TRBV11-3,TRBD1,TRBJ1-2,CASSLTGGEGGGYTF,TGTGCCAGCAGCTTGACAGGGGGCGAGGGCGGAGGCTACACCTTC
14,medium-sized,TRBV11-3,NA,TRBJ1-3,CASSFLNSGNTIYF,TGTGCCAGCAGCTTTCTGAACTCTGGAAACACCATATATTTT
15,NA,TRBV15,TRBD1,TRBJ2-7,CATSRDGTGIYEQYF,TGTGCCACCAGCAGAGATGGGACAGGGATTTACGAGCAGTACTTC
21,NA,TRBV19,TRBD2,TRBJ2-1,CATRKLAGLGGEMNSYNEQFF,TGTGCCACCCGGAAACTAGCGGGGCTGGGGGGGGAGATGAACTCCTACAATGAGCAGTTCTTC
15,NA,TRBV5-1,TRBD2,TRBJ2-3,CASSLHSGYTDTQYF,TGCGCCAGCAGCTTACATAGCGGGTACACAGATACGCAGTATTTT
13,NA,TRBV7-1,NA,TRBJ1-3,CASSSGSGNTIYF,TGTGCCAGCAGCTCGGGTTCTGGAAACACCATATATTTT
16,NA,TRBV28,TRBD1,TRBJ1-6,CASSLKLRDRTSPLHF,TGTGCCAGCAGTCTAAAATTAAGGGACAGAACTTCACCCCTCCACTTT
14,many,TRBV11-3,TRBD1,TRBJ1-6,CASTLDRGNSPLHF,TGTGCCAGCACCCTAGACAGGGGGAACTCACCCCTCCACTTT